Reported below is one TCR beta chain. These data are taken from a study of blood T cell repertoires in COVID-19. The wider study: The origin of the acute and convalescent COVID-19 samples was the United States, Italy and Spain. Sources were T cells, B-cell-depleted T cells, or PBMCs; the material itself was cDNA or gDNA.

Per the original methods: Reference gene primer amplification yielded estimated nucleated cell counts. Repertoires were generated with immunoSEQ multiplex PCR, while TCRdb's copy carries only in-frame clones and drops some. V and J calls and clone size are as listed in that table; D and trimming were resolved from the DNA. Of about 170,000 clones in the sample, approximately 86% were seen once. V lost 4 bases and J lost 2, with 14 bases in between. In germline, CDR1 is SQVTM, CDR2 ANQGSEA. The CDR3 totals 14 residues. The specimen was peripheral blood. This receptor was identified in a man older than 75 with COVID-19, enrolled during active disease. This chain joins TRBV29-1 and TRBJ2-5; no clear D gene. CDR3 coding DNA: TGCAGCGTTGTAGACGAGCTGTTTCAAGAGACCCAGTACTTC. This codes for CSVVDELFQETQYF.